What follows are 10 T cell receptor beta chains derived from one specimen sequenced in a study of cytomegalovirus exposure and HLA in healthy donors. It was with 60 Vbeta and 13 Jbeta primers that the PCR ran. Assay used: immunoSEQ multiplex PCR; TCRdb lists only in-frame clones, some missing. Of more than 30,000 clones in the sample, around 70% are singletons; the top ten hold about a tenth. Sample: PBMCs. Receptor source: a man aged 35-49 years in good health and CMV-seropositive.

V is TRBV6-6 and J is TRBJ2-5, with a tentative D call TRBD2 (6 bases). This CDR3 contains 14 residues. Per germline, CDR1 MNHNY and CDR2 SVGAGI (reference sequence). The V gene lost 8 bases and the J gene lost 1 base, with 14 bases spanning the gap. The CDR3 region is CASGTGVLQETQYF. The CDR3 coding sequence is TGTGCCAGCGGAACGGGGGTCCTCCAAGAGACCCAGTACTTC.

This clone was detected once. This chain uses TRBV7-9 with TRBJ2-4; 10 bases map to TRBD1. Germline V gene sequence: CDR1 SEHNR, CDR2 FQNEAQ (reference sequence). V was pared by 0 bases and J by 12 bases, with 5 bases of the junction left unmatched. This CDR3 region has 14 residues. The CDR3 sequence: CASSLAEGQGNQYF. The CDR3 DNA reads as TGTGCCAGCAGCTTAGCAGAGGGACAGGGGAATCAGTACTTC.

This clone was found a few times. This chain connects TRBV9 to TRBJ2-3, with D perhaps matching TRBD1 (6 bases). V shed 4 bases and J shed 6 bases, with 18 bases lying between them. Germline CDR1 and CDR2: SGDLS and YYNGEE. This CDR3 contains 15 residues. CDR3 residues: CASSINRAQGDTQYF. The CDR3 nucleotides read TGTGCCAGCAGCATCAACAGGGCTCAGGGGGATACGCAGTATTTT. Filled out from reference TRBV9 and TRBJ2-3, the complete variable domain reads DSGVTQTPKHLITATGQRVTLRCSPRSGDLSVYWYQQSLDQGLQFLIQYYNGEERAKGNILERFSAQQFPDLHSELNLSSLELGDSALYFCASSINRAQGDTQYFGPGTRLTVL.

This clone was picked up one time. The chain has TRBV30 and TRBJ1-5, with a tentative D call TRBD1 (6 bases). The ends were cut back, 2 bases at V and 10 bases at J, with 15 bases in the middle. The V gene's germline CDR1 is GTSNPN and CDR2 SVGIG (reference sequence). The CDR3 extends over 13 amino acids. The CDR3 DNA reads TGTGCCTGGAGTCAAAGGACAGACGAACCCCAGCATTTT. Protein: CAWSQRTDEPQHF.

The chain combines TRBV11-2 with TRBJ2-3; tentative D call: TRBD1 (5 bases). Germline CDR1 is SGHAT and CDR2 is FQNNGV. Trimming shortened V by 4 bases and J by 4 bases, and 12 bases separated the two germline ends. The CDR3 consists of 14 residues. CDR3 DNA: TGTGCCAGCAGCTCAGGGATTGCGGCAGATACGCAGTATTTT. Its translation: CASSSGIAADTQYF.

In nucleotides, the CDR3 is TGTGCCAGCTCCCCCGGGACAGCGAAAACTGAAGCTTTCTTT. Amino acid sequence: CASSPGTAKTEAFF. The chain recombines TRBV18 with TRBJ1-1; TRBD1 matches at 7 bases. Germline-derived CDR1 and CDR2 are KGHSH and LQKENI. Trimming removed 6 bases from V and 5 bases from J; junction bases left unmatched: 9. The CDR3 length is 14 residues. Supplemented by reference TRBV18 and TRBJ1-1, the full variable domain reads NAGVMQNPRHLVRRRGQEARLRCSPMKGHSHVYWYRQLPEEGLKFMVYLQKENIIDESGMPKERFSAEFPKEGPSILRIQQVVRGDSAAYFCASSPGTAKTEAFFGQGTRLTVV.

This clone was picked up a small number of times. The V call is TRBV7-9, the J call TRBJ1-1; 7 bases match TRBD1. Trimming took 6 bases from V and 6 from J; bases not matched to a gene: 13. The CDR3 runs 15 residues. The germline V gene encodes CDR1 SEHNR and CDR2 FQNEAQ (reference sequence). In DNA, the CDR3 is TGTGCCAGCAGGGTAGCCCGACAGGGAGTCCCTGAAGCTTTCTTT. Encoded protein: CASRVARQGVPEAFF.

This rearrangement joins TRBV11-3 to TRBJ1-2; 7 bases match TRBD1. The CDR3 has 16 residues. Germline CDR1 and CDR2: SGHNT and YENEEA. The J segment lost 4 bases and the V segment lost 5 bases, leaving 13 bases of the junction unmatched. The CDR3 DNA reads TGTGCCAGCAGCACACGACAGGGCCTTGAAGGCTATGGCTACACCTTC. It encodes CASSTRQGLEGYGYTF. The variable domain in full, with the rest retrieved from reference TRBV11-3 and TRBJ1-2, is EAGVVQSPRYKIIEKKQPVAFWCNPISGHNTLYWYLQNLGQGPELLIRYENEEAVDDSQLPKDRFSAERLKGVDSTLKIQPAELGDSAVYLCASSTRQGLEGYGYTFGSGTRLTVV.

The chain couples TRBV6-5 to TRBJ2-7; tentative D call: TRBD2 (5 bases). Germline V CDR1 and CDR2: MNHEY, SVGAGI. Trimming pared 0 bases from V and 4 bases from J, leaving 13 bases between. This CDR3 region has 15 residues. The CDR3: CASSYSNPRGYEQYF. The CDR3 bases are TGTGCCAGCAGTTACTCGAACCCTCGAGGGTACGAGCAGTACTTC.

The chain couples TRBV6-1 to TRBJ1-3; no reliable D call. CDR1 and CDR2 from the germline V gene are MNHNS and SASEGT. Between the trimmed V and J ends, which lost 2 bases and 4 bases, there was a span of 15 bases. The CDR3 has 16 amino acids. The CDR3 DNA reads TGTGCCAGCAGTGAATCCCGAGGAGGGAGGGGAAACACCATATATTTT. Translation: CASSESRGGRGNTIYF.